The rows below give T cell receptor beta chains drawn from one sample of a study of metastatic and nonmetastatic thyroid tumors. TCRdb re-called the PCR reads through MiXCR. The sample holds about 40,000 clones, roughly an eighth seen once. The sequencing sample was made of blood. The receptors originated from a female donor with papillary thyroid cancer or a benign thyroid nodule (not recorded which). Some clones in this sample may be carry-over from other donors' samples. Each CDR3 is given without its conserved first and last residue.

V gene,J gene,CDR3 protein
TRBV11-2,TRBJ1-2,ASSLDGPYGYT
TRBV5-1,TRBJ2-1,ASSPDVRCYNNEQF
TRBV3-1,TRBJ2-7,ASSQRTGGEQY
TRBV7-3,TRBJ1-2,ASSLQGGYGYT
TRBV20-1,TRBJ1-1,SARAGNTEAF
TRBV6-1,TRBJ1-6,ASSEGENSPLH
TRBV2,TRBJ2-7,ASSDPFRVLYEQY
TRBV12-3/TRBV12-4,TRBJ2-1,ASSTHFDEQF
TRBV4-2,TRBJ2-3,ASTPSGGRGTDTQY
TRBV28,TRBJ2-5,ASSEGDRVGTQY
TRBV30,TRBJ1-1,ACLSRAAEEPTEAF
TRBV30,TRBJ2-2,AWRRRGGGTGELF
TRBV2,TRBJ2-3,ASTEGAGVKDTQY
TRBV4-3,TRBJ2-7,ASSQDPGGAGEQY
TRBV18,TRBJ2-3,ASSPTSASSTDTQY
TRBV28,TRBJ1-2,ASRPEDSSGYT
TRBV5-1,TRBJ1-4,ASRVGVRQDGEKLF
TRBV24-1,TRBJ2-2,ATSDPPGTGGSGSGELF
TRBV11-2,TRBJ2-1,ASGQGKTSGIYNEQF
TRBV19,TRBJ1-3,ASSISGGNSGNTIY
TRBV7-2,TRBJ2-7,ASSLEGRRIYEQY
TRBV4-1,TRBJ1-2,ASSQERAGGSYGYT
TRBV5-1,TRBJ1-1,ASSLERDRGQRMNTEAF
TRBV7-9,TRBJ1-2,ASSDSLYGYT
TRBV20-1,TRBJ2-7,SARSGGHPTYEQY
TRBV20-1,TRBJ2-7,SARLLGLGFYEQY
TRBV30,TRBJ1-1,AWSRGRFTRNTEAF
TRBV5-1,TRBJ2-7,ASGPGTVTYEQY
TRBV10-1,TRBJ2-2,ASSEDGAGELF
TRBV12-5,TRBJ2-7,ASVRGGTTSYEQY
TRBV7-7,TRBJ1-1,ASSILRKREWDTEAF